Sequencing of this T cell receptor (beta chain) was carried out in a study of T cells in localized non-small cell lung cancer (dated by TCRdb to 2018 to 2020). Turning to the overall study: The study examined T cell repertoires in 200 to 300 patients with early-stage NSCLC and compared tumors with uninvolved tumor-adjacent lungs. The cohort consisted of 236 treatment-naive NSCLC patients whose localized lung tumors had been resected. A mean age of approximately 70 years was recorded for the NSCLC patients, of whom under 150 were male and more than 85 were female. What the work shows at the level of the full study, not this receptor alone: Uninvolved tumor-adjacent lung showed the highest T cell clonality, higher than tumor, which suggests more focused antigenic responses in the adjacent lung. Longer overall survival was associated with higher blood T cell density, whereas shorter survival was associated with higher adjacent-lung clonality. Because the study design was exploratory, TCR variables were selected using unadjusted p-values without false-discovery rate correction. A median of roughly 60 of the top 100 tumor clones were detected in paired uninvolved adjacent lung, and around 30 of these tumor clones were also found among the top 100 clones of the paired uninvolved adjacent lung. Because multi-region tumor sequencing was not done, intratumor heterogeneity could not be ruled out.

At diagnosis, tumor, uninvolved tumor-adjacent lung and peripheral blood were collected and then preserved as a mix of FFPE and fresh-frozen material. For TCR repertoire profiling, blood samples were analyzed as peripheral blood mononuclear cells. As concerns this clone: The specificity of this receptor is unknown. No per-base quality is available; no much larger clone lies one base away.

Reading the germline V gene gives CDR1 KGHSH and CDR2 LQKENI. The CDR3 measures 15 amino acids from cysteine to phenylalanine. Only the CDR3 DNA stays, 45 bases, in frame from base 1. V and J are trimmed by 6 bases and 1 base, and the gene matches miss 8 bases of the junction. TCR beta CDR3 regions were sequenced from DNA using the immunoSEQ Assay. In the original analysis: To compute T cell density, TCR beta template counts were normalized to usable DNA, which was estimated by amplifying housekeeping genes. Using the preseqR package, richness was estimated by extrapolating to 120,000 templates for tissue samples and 400,000 templates for PBMC samples. Clonality was taken to be one minus Pielou's evenness. Tissue-enriched TCRs were identified through differential abundance testing performed on productive amino-acid clonotypes, with a minimum total count of 5 and an alpha of 0.1. The Jaccard Index and the Morisita Overlap Index were used to measure how much the repertoires overlapped between compartments. TCR beta CDR3s were clustered by GLIPH together with public tetramer-defined viral CDR3s, and at least three viral sequences plus V-gene enrichment were required for viral motifs. Here the immuneACCESS table is served through TCRdb, limited to in-frame sequences with V and J called. Missing clones are a known gap in these copies; in checked studies unresolved V genes cover under half, and the rest lacks a known reason. V and J calls and clone size are given by that table; D and trimming were obtained from the DNA. The sample has 35,000 to 40,000 clones on record, about 87% of them singletons. The ten top clones hold 2.7% of the sample.

The clonotype comes from a woman aged 40-70 years with stage I lung adenocarcinoma. Recombination linked TRBV18 to TRBJ1-1, with 7 central nucleotides matching TRBD1. This material consisted of peripheral blood, taken before any cancer treatment. The sequence in DNA is TGTGCCAGCTCCCAAACGTACAGGGGGAACACTGAAGCTTTCTTT. This codes for CASSQTYRGNTEAFF. Reference TRBV18 and TRBJ1-1 proteins supply the regions before and after the CDR3; the full variable domain is: NAGVMQNPRHLVRRRGQEARLRCSPMKGHSHVYWYRQLPEEGLKFMVYLQKENIIDESGMPKERFSAEFPKEGPSILRIQQVVRGDSAAYFCASSQTYRGNTEAFFGQGTRLTVV.